These 31 T cell receptor beta chains originate from one sample sequenced in a study of shared clonotypes between healthy human individuals. Sequencing was performed with immunoSEQ multiplex PCR; in TCRdb, only in-frame clones are kept and a portion is missing. The repertoire holds around 2.3 million clones, with approximately 94% as singletons. The sequenced material came from naive CD4+ T cells sorted from blood. Subset here: CD45RA+ positively selected. These TCRs come from a man between 18 and 29 years old in good health.

The chain joins TRBV30 to TRBJ2-2; no firm D call. This CDR3 has 13 residues. Trimming stripped 1 base from V and 2 bases from J, with 5 bases between. The germline V gene encodes CDR1 GTSNPN and CDR2 SVGIG (reference sequence). This CDR3 reads CAWSGINTGELFF. CDR3 in DNA: TGTGCCTGGAGTGGAATAAACACCGGGGAGCTGTTTTTT.

This chain connects TRBV5-6 to TRBJ1-3; tentatively, D is TRBD1 (6 bases). Deletions cut 5 bases from V and 1 base from J, with 13 bases between. Germline lookup yields CDR1 SGHDT and CDR2 YYEEEE. The CDR3 runs to 15 residues. The CDR3 DNA sequence: TGTGCCAGCAGTGGTGCAGGGGCGTCTGGAAACACCATATATTTT. Amino acids: CASSGAGASGNTIYF.

The chain joins TRBV29-1 to TRBJ1-2, with 10 bases fitting TRBD1. The CDR3 is 13 residues long. Germline V gene sequence: CDR1 SQVTM, CDR2 ANQGSEA. V gave up 3 bases and J gave up 5 bases; unmatched junction bases: 3. This chain's CDR3 is CSVERTGGYGYTF. The CDR3 DNA reads as TGCAGCGTTGAGAGGACAGGGGGATATGGCTACACCTTC.

CDR3: CASSSSRVETQYF. The CDR3 DNA sequence: TGTGCCAGCTCATCGTCCAGGGTGGAGACCCAGTACTTC. The chain is built from TRBV18 and TRBJ2-5; D might be TRBD1 (5 bases). CDR1 is KGHSH, CDR2 LQKENI, per germline. The CDR3 is 13 residues long. Trimming left V 5 bases short and J 5 bases short, with 12 bases between.

The gene calls are TRBV10-2 and TRBJ2-7; D possibly corresponds to TRBD2 (6 bases). Looked up from germline, CDR1 is WSHSY and CDR2 is SAAADI. CDR3 length: 12 residues. The ends were cut back, 3 bases at V and 9 bases at J, with 12 bases in the middle. CDR3 sequence: CASSEKGLGQYF. In DNA form, the CDR3 reads TGCGCCAGCAGTGAAAAGGGACTGGGGCAGTACTTC.

V gene TRBV19 combines with J gene TRBJ1-5; D call uncertain. Germline V gives CDR1 LNHDA, CDR2 SQIVND (reference sequence). The CDR3 consists of 15 residues. The V and J ends lost 3 bases and 4 bases respectively, with 13 bases between them. The CDR3, as DNA: TGTGCCAGTAGTATCGCGGGGAACGGGAATCAGCCCCAGCATTTT. It codes for CASSIAGNGNQPQHF.

This sequence joins TRBV5-6 and TRBJ1-3; D call uncertain. V shed 3 bases and J shed 0 bases, with 7 bases lying between them. CDR3 length: 14 residues. Germline V gene lookup returns CDR1 SGHDT and CDR2 YYEEEE. The chain's CDR3 is CASSSLGSGNTIYF. The CDR3 bases are TGTGCCAGCAGCTCGCTAGGCTCTGGAAACACCATATATTTT.

The chain joins TRBV7-9 to TRBJ2-2; D uncertain. Germline V CDR1 and CDR2: SEHNR, FQNEAQ (reference sequence). The CDR3 is 16 amino acids. The V end lost 2 bases, the J end lost 2 bases, and 12 bases lay between the germline ends. DNA for the CDR3: TGTGCCAGCAGCTTAAGGCGGACCGCCAACACCGGGGAGCTGTTTTTT. Encoded protein: CASSLRRTANTGELFF. The full variable domain, in which reference TRBV7-9 and TRBJ2-2 provide the parts outside the CDR3, is DTGVSQNPRHKITKRGQNVTFRCDPISEHNRLYWYRQTLGQGPEFLTYFQNEAQLEKSRLLSDRFSAERPKGSFSTLEIQRTEQGDSAMYLCASSLRRTANTGELFFGEGSRLTVL.

The chain has TRBV2 and TRBJ1-5; 7 positions agree with TRBD1. J lost 3 bases, V lost 4 bases, and 6 bases had no gene match. The CDR3 has 15 residues. CDR1 SNHLY and CDR2 FYNNEI come from the germline V gene. The CDR3 sequence: CASSGDSSSNQPQHF. The CDR3, as DNA: TGTGCCAGCAGTGGGGACAGTTCGTCCAATCAGCCCCAGCATTTT. Full variable domain (rest looked up from reference TRBV2 and TRBJ1-5): EPEVTQTPSHQVTQMGQEVILRCVPISNHLYFYWYRQILGQKVEFLVSFYNNEISEKSEIFDDQFSVERPDGSNFTLKIRSTKLEDSAMYFCASSGDSSSNQPQHFGDGTRLSIL.

The V call is TRBV13, the J call TRBJ2-7, with TRBD1 identical over 8 bases. This CDR3 region has 14 residues. The ends lost 5 bases at V and 4 bases at J; junction bases unmatched: 7. Germline assignment: CDR1 PRHDT and CDR2 FYEKMQ (reference sequence). CDR3 nucleotides: TGTGCCAGCAGCCTTCGGACAGGGAGTTACGAGCAGTACTTC. This encodes CASSLRTGSYEQYF.

This chain connects TRBV30 to TRBJ2-1, with 7 bases fitting TRBD2. The CDR3 length is 14 residues. CDR1 and CDR2 from the germline V gene are GTSNPN and SVGIG (reference sequence). Trimming at V came to 8 bases and at J to 0 bases, leaving 7 bases not matched to a gene. The DNA for the CDR3 is TGTGCCCTAAGGGGAGGGAGCTCCTACAATGAGCAGTTCTTC. Translation gives CALRGGSSYNEQFF. Full variable domain (missing parts from reference TRBV30 and TRBJ2-1): SQTIHQWPATLVQPVGSPLSLECTVEGTSNPNLYWYRQAAGRGLQLLFYSVGIGQISSEVPQNLSASRPQDRQFILSSKKLLLSDSGFYLCALRGGSSYNEQFFGPGTRLTVL.

The sample holds one count of this clone. V and J are TRBV11-2 and TRBJ1-2; D is possibly TRBD1 (5 bases). CDR1 is SGHAT, CDR2 FQNNGV, per germline. Trimming pared 5 bases from V and 7 bases from J, leaving 14 bases between. The CDR3 length is 13 residues. Here the CDR3 reads CASSPREGSGYTF. The CDR3, as DNA: TGTGCCAGCAGCCCCCGGGAGGGGAGTGGCTACACCTTC.

The chain employs TRBV29-1 and TRBJ1-4; D might be TRBD1 (5 bases). The CDR3 length is 12 residues. V shed 5 bases and J shed 4 bases, with 8 bases lying between them. The germline V gene encodes CDR1 SQVTM and CDR2 ANQGSEA. CDR3 bases: TGCAGCGTTAGACAGTTTAATGAAAAACTGTTTTTT. Its protein is CSVRQFNEKLFF.

This chain connects TRBV2 to TRBJ2-7, with D possibly called TRBD1 or TRBD2 (5 bases each). Deletions cut 2 bases from V and 2 bases from J, with 7 bases between. Germline V gene lookup returns CDR1 SNHLY and CDR2 FYNNEI. The CDR3 extends over 13 amino acids. The CDR3 DNA reads TGTGCCAGCAGTGAATGGGGGACCTACGAGCAGTACTTC. Residues: CASSEWGTYEQYF.

V is TRBV11-2 and J is TRBJ2-3; D is unresolved. There are 14 residues in the CDR3. V dropped 2 bases and J dropped 0 bases, with 6 bases sitting between them. Germline lookup yields CDR1 SGHAT and CDR2 FQNNGV. This CDR3 is CASSLNPSTDTQYF. In DNA, the CDR3 is TGTGCCAGCAGCTTAAATCCGAGCACAGATACGCAGTATTTT.

V and J are TRBV27 and TRBJ1-3; TRBD1 matches 9 bases. After removal of 5 bases from V and 1 base from J, the junction contained 6 bases not matched to a gene. CDR3 length equals 16 residues. Germline V CDR1 and CDR2: MNHEY, SMNVEV (reference sequence). For the CDR3, the DNA is TGTGCCAGCAGTAAGGGACAGGGTCGTTCTGGAAACACCATATATTTT. Its translation is CASSKGQGRSGNTIYF.

Note on this clone: This same CDR3 is encoded by further DNA sequences in the sample. This chain uses TRBV6-6 with TRBJ2-7; D is unclear. From germline, CDR1 is MNHNY and CDR2 SVGAGI (reference sequence). The CDR3 consists of 11 residues. Trimming stripped 5 bases from V and 2 bases from J, with 4 bases between. The CDR3 bases are TGTGCCAGCAGTCCCGCCTACGAGCAGTACTTC. Its translation: CASSPAYEQYF.

The chain uses TRBV9 and TRBJ2-7; the match to TRBD2 covers 9 bases. The CDR3 has 16 amino acids. V lost 0 bases and J lost 6; bases outside the gene matches: 10. Germline V lookup: CDR1 SGDLS, CDR2 YYNGEE. CDR3 sequence: CASSVGVAELAGEQYF. Here the CDR3 DNA reads TGTGCCAGCAGCGTAGGGGTAGCCGAACTAGCGGGCGAGCAGTACTTC.

The J gene is TRBJ1-6, the V gene TRBV18, with TRBD1 matching over 7 bases. Germline lookup yields CDR1 KGHSH and CDR2 LQKENI. The trim removed 5 bases at V and 5 bases at J, leaving 6 bases unmatched. This CDR3 is 15 amino acids long. The DNA of the CDR3 is TGTGCCAGCTCAACGGGACAGAGAGATAATTCACCCCTCCACTTT. Protein: CASSTGQRDNSPLHF.

The rearrangement uses TRBV4-1 and TRBJ1-6, with D hard to call. Per germline, CDR1 MGHRA and CDR2 YSYEKL. This CDR3 contains 16 residues. Trimming took 0 bases from V and 0 from J, leaving 6 bases between them. DNA of the CDR3: TGCGCCAGCAGCCAAGATGACACCTCCTATAATTCACCCCTCCACTTT. Translating gives CASSQDDTSYNSPLHF.

This chain joins TRBV5-1 and TRBJ1-2; D may be TRBD1 (6 bases). The V gene lost 4 bases and the J gene lost 8 bases, with 15 bases spanning the gap. From germline, CDR1 is SGHRS and CDR2 YFSETQ. The CDR3 is made up of 13 amino acids. As DNA, the CDR3 is TGCGCCAGCAGCCTAACAGGGAGGGAGGGCTACACCTTC. It translates to CASSLTGREGYTF.

The gene calls are TRBV30 and TRBJ1-4, with D possibly matching TRBD1 (5 bases). This CDR3 has 14 amino acids. In germline, CDR1 is GTSNPN, CDR2 SVGIG (reference sequence). With 2 bases removed from V and 7 bases from J, the gap between germline ends came to 14 bases. DNA for the CDR3: TGTGCCTGGAGTCCTGGGGGGTGGGGTGAAAAACTGTTTTTT. It yields the protein CAWSPGGWGEKLFF. Drawing the rest from reference TRBV30 and TRBJ1-4, the complete variable domain is SQTIHQWPATLVQPVGSPLSLECTVEGTSNPNLYWYRQAAGRGLQLLFYSVGIGQISSEVPQNLSASRPQDRQFILSSKKLLLSDSGFYLCAWSPGGWGEKLFFGSGTQLSVL.

As for this clone: This same CDR3 is encoded by further DNA sequences in the sample. The chain has TRBV11-2 and TRBJ1-4; D not certain. V was shortened by 1 base and J by 8 bases, with 8 bases between the two germline ends. This CDR3 is 13 amino acids long. Germline V gene data show CDR1 as SGHAT and CDR2 as FQNNGV. The CDR3 region is CASSLGEREKLFF. DNA of the CDR3: TGTGCCAGCAGCTTAGGGGAACGGGAAAAACTGTTTTTT.

This rearrangement joins TRBV7-9 to TRBJ1-2, with 7 bases lining up with TRBD1. V gave up 2 bases and J gave up 3 bases; unmatched junction bases: 3. The CDR3 runs to 14 residues. The germline gives CDR1 SEHNR, CDR2 FQNEAQ (reference sequence). As DNA, the CDR3 is TGTGCCAGCAGCTTACTCGGACAGGACTATGGCTACACCTTC. Residues: CASSLLGQDYGYTF.

The rearrangement links TRBV6-5 to TRBJ1-1; TRBD1 might be the D (5 bases). The CDR3 sequence is 15 residues long. Germline V gene data show CDR1 as MNHEY and CDR2 as SVGAGI. Trimming took 5 bases from V and 5 from J, leaving 18 bases between them. The CDR3 protein is CASSTGAGEGTEAFF. The CDR3 region has the DNA TGTGCCAGCAGTACCGGGGCCGGGGAAGGTACTGAAGCTTTCTTT.

As to this clone: The sample contains more than one DNA sequence encoding this CDR3. The J gene is TRBJ2-3, the V gene TRBV5-1; 9 positions match TRBD2. With 4 bases clipped from V and 1 base from J, the junction kept 7 bases outside the gene matches. This CDR3 contains 16 residues. CDR1 is SGHRS, CDR2 YFSETQ, per germline. The CDR3 protein is CASSLGVAGGTDTQYF. Here the CDR3 DNA reads TGCGCCAGCAGCCTCGGGGTAGCGGGAGGCACAGATACGCAGTATTTT.

V and J are TRBV4-1 and TRBJ2-7; D call uncertain. Germline V gene lookup returns CDR1 MGHRA and CDR2 YSYEKL. This CDR3 contains 13 residues. Deletions cut 2 bases from V and 3 bases from J, with 8 bases between. CDR3 sequence: CASSQLLRYEQYF. As DNA, the CDR3 is TGCGCCAGCAGCCAACTACTCCGCTACGAGCAGTACTTC.

For the CDR3, the DNA is TGTGCCAGCAGCTTAGACCCGACAGCAACTAATGAAAAACTGTTTTTT. Amino acid sequence: CASSLDPTATNEKLFF. V and J are TRBV11-2 and TRBJ1-4, with D possibly being TRBD1 (5 bases). The CDR3 extends over 16 amino acids. Germline assignment: CDR1 SGHAT and CDR2 FQNNGV. V lost 0 bases, J lost 0 bases, and 8 bases lay in between.

V is TRBV4-1 and J is TRBJ2-1; D ambiguous. The V and J ends lost 0 bases and 3 bases respectively, with 9 bases between them. This CDR3 is 15 amino acids long. The germline CDR1 and CDR2 sequences are MGHRA and YSYEKL. The chain's CDR3 is CASSQEWARYNEQFF. The CDR3 coding sequence is TGCGCCAGCAGCCAAGAATGGGCGCGCTACAATGAGCAGTTCTTC.

This chain uses TRBV10-3 with TRBJ2-3; TRBD1 might be the D (5 bases). Trimming pared 2 bases from V and 7 bases from J, leaving 22 bases between. Germline V CDR1 and CDR2: ENHRY, SYGVKD. CDR3 length: 17 amino acids. For the CDR3, the DNA is TGTGCCATCAGTGAGGGACGGCAGGGCGTAAGTTTAAATACGCAGTATTTT. It yields the protein CAISEGRQGVSLNTQYF.

The rearrangement joins TRBV5-1 to TRBJ2-7, with D possibly called TRBD1 or TRBD2 (5 bases each). The CDR3 contains 14 residues. Trimming removed 3 bases at V and 3 bases at J, with 13 bases between. Germline V gives CDR1 SGHRS, CDR2 YFSETQ. The CDR3 DNA reads TGCGCCAGCAGCTCCGATTGGGGGATCTACGAGCAGTACTTC. Protein: CASSSDWGIYEQYF.